A selection of T cell receptor beta chains follows, all from one sample in a study of blood T cell repertoires in COVID-19. Sequencing used immunoSEQ multiplex PCR; TCRdb keeps in-frame clones, though not all of them. The sample holds 100,000 to 120,000 clones, 72% seen once. The sample taken for sequencing was peripheral blood. The receptors come from a woman aged 55-69 years with acute or convalescent COVID-19. The CDR3 runs from the conserved cysteine through the conserved F or W. D genes are given only for firm matches. A row's size may be missing; if present it is once, few, many or a size class.

d_gene,j_gene,v_gene,abundance,CDR3nt,CDR3aa
TRBD1,TRBJ1-6,TRBV30,.,TGTGCCTTGAGAATGTGGGACAGTGATAATTCACCCCTCCACTTT,CALRMWDSDNSPLHF
.,TRBJ1-2,TRBV19,.,TGTGCCAGTAACGGGGTTTGGGGCTACACCTTC,CASNGVWGYTF
.,TRBJ2-5,TRBV9,once,TGTGCCAGCAGCCCCCTCCTAGTCGGAGAGACCCAGTACTTC,CASSPLLVGETQYF
TRBD1,TRBJ1-6,TRBV2,few,TGTGGGGGACAGATTACCTATAATTCACCCCTCCACTTT,CGGQITYNSPLHF
.,TRBJ2-5,TRBV14,once,TGTGCCAGCAGCCATCTCACAGGGCGGGGGCAAGAGACCCAGTACTTC,CASSHLTGRGQETQYF
.,TRBJ1-5,TRBV19,.,TGTGCCAGTAGTATAAATGGCCGCAATCAGCCCCAGCATTTT,CASSINGRNQPQHF
TRBD1,TRBJ1-1,TRBV7-9,.,TGTGCCAGCAGCCCCACCGGGACAGTGAACACTGAAGCTTTCTTT,CASSPTGTVNTEAFF
TRBD2,TRBJ2-3,TRBV19,.,TGTGCCAGTAGTGCCTCTAGCGGGGGGGCAGATACGCAGTATTTT,CASSASSGGADTQYF
.,TRBJ1-6,TRBV28,.,TGTGCCAGTTGGACTTCTGAGGGTCCCCTCCACTTT,CASWTSEGPLHF
.,TRBJ2-5,TRBV25-1,few,TGTGCCAGCAGTGATGTTGGCTGGACCCAGTACTTC,CASSDVGWTQYF
.,TRBJ1-3,TRBV27,once,TGTGCCAGCAGTTTATCTGCTAGCTCTGGAAACACCATATATTTT,CASSLSASSGNTIYF
.,TRBJ1-3,TRBV5-5,.,TGTGCCAGCAGCTTTGGGCAGTTAGACTCTGGAAACACCATATATTTT,CASSFGQLDSGNTIYF
.,TRBJ1-2,TRBV30,.,TGTGCCTGGAGCCCATGGACATCGCCTGACTACACCTTC,CAWSPWTSPDYTF
TRBD1,TRBJ1-5,TRBV24-1,.,TGTGCCACCAGTGACCGCGGACAGGTTCGGCCCCAGCATTTT,CATSDRGQVRPQHF
.,TRBJ1-4,TRBV25-1,.,TGTGCCAGCAGTGAATTGGGCAGGGAAGGTGAAAAACTGTTTTTT,CASSELGREGEKLFF
.,TRBJ2-2,TRBV5-1,.,TGCGCCAGCAGCTTTTTCACCCAGGGCACCGGGGAGCTGTTTTTT,CASSFFTQGTGELFF
.,TRBJ2-7,TRBV10-3,.,TGTGCCATCAGTGAGGCAGGTCCTGGCTCCTACGAGCAGTACTTC,CAISEAGPGSYEQYF
.,TRBJ2-7,TRBV3-1/TRBV3-2,once,TGTGCCAGCAGCCTCCCAGGCAGAGCATTCTACGAGCAGTACTTC,CASSLPGRAFYEQYF
.,TRBJ1-1,TRBV19,.,TGTGCCAGTAGTATAGTTAGCCTCTATCCAGACAGAGATGAAGCTTTCTTT,CASSIVSLYPDRDEAFF
.,TRBJ1-5,TRBV6-1,few,TGTGCCAGCAGTGAACTCCCGCCCCAGCATTTT,CASSELPPQHF
.,TRBJ1-5,TRBV18,.,TGTGCCAGCTCACCGGGGCTCAATCAGCCCCAGCATTTT,CASSPGLNQPQHF
TRBD1,TRBJ1-1,TRBV10-3,.,TGTGCCATCACCGCGGGACAGGGCCCATATAGGGACACTGAAGCTTTCTTT,CAITAGQGPYRDTEAFF
TRBD1,TRBJ2-7,TRBV6-5,.,TGTGCCAGCAACCGAGGGGACAGGCTCCCCTCGCCTTTC,CASNRGDRLPSPF
TRBD1,TRBJ2-6,TRBV28,.,TGTGCCAGCAGTGGGACAGGGATCTCTGGGGCCAACGTCCTGACTTTC,CASSGTGISGANVLTF
TRBD1,TRBJ1-1,TRBV5-1,many,TGCGCCAGCAGCTGGGACAGGGTGACTGAAGCTTTCTTT,CASSWDRVTEAFF
TRBD1,TRBJ1-6,TRBV5-6,.,TGTGCCAGCACCGAAGGGACAGGGTCATTAAATTCACCCCTCCACTTT,CASTEGTGSLNSPLHF
.,TRBJ2-3,TRBV6-2/TRBV6-3,.,TGTGCCAGCAGTTACTCTGCTTTGAGGCGCGGGGGCCTAGATACGCAGTATTTT,CASSYSALRRGGLDTQYF
TRBD1,TRBJ1-5,TRBV27,few,TGTGCCAGCAGCCCCGAAGGGGGCTGGAGCAATCAGCCCCAGCATTTT,CASSPEGGWSNQPQHF
TRBD1,TRBJ1-2,TRBV28,.,TGTGCCAGCAGGAAGCAGGGGGCAGGCTTCGGCTACACCTTC,CASRKQGAGFGYTF
.,TRBJ2-1,TRBV7-2,.,TGTGCCAGCAGCTTAGTTTGGGGGGCCTACAATGAGCAGTTCTTC,CASSLVWGAYNEQFF
.,TRBJ1-4,TRBV27,.,TGTGCCAGTAGATACTCCGGGGGGGCGTCGTCTAATGAAAAACTGTTTTTT,CASRYSGGASSNEKLFF
.,TRBJ1-3,TRBV18,.,TGTGCCAGCTCACCAGTAATCTCTGGAAACACCATATATTTT,CASSPVISGNTIYF
TRBD1,TRBJ2-3,TRBV6-5,.,TGTGCCATCCGAATAGGGACAGGGCTCACAGATACGCAGTATTTT,CAIRIGTGLTDTQYF
TRBD1,TRBJ1-4,TRBV30,.,TGTGCCTGGAGTGTACGACAGGGAAGACTGTTTTTT,CAWSVRQGRLFF
TRBD1,TRBJ1-6,TRBV27,once,TGTGCCAGCAGTTTATTCGCACAGGGGAGATATAATTCACCCCTCCACTTT,CASSLFAQGRYNSPLHF
TRBD1,TRBJ1-2,TRBV5-1,.,TGCGCCAGCAGCTGGGACAGGCCCCGCTATGGCTACACCTTC,CASSWDRPRYGYTF
TRBD2,TRBJ2-5,TRBV27,.,TGTGCCAGCAGTTCCGCGGGAGCGGGCCAAGAGACCCAGTACTTC,CASSSAGAGQETQYF
.,TRBJ1-2,TRBV19,.,TGTGCCAGTAGCCGACCAAGGACAGTTTACTATGGCTACACCTTC,CASSRPRTVYYGYTF
TRBD1,TRBJ1-2,TRBV2,.,TGTGCCAGCAGTAGTCGGACAGGGGGCCGGGTAGAATATGGCTACACCTTC,CASSSRTGGRVEYGYTF
.,TRBJ2-5,TRBV19,.,TGTGCCAGTAGTGCGGGACTCTCGGAGACCCAGTACTTC,CASSAGLSETQYF
TRBD1,TRBJ1-2,TRBV28,.,TGTGCCAGCAGTTCAGCCGGGACAGGGCCCTATGGCTACACCTTC,CASSSAGTGPYGYTF
TRBD1,TRBJ1-6,TRBV9,once,TGTGCCAGCAGCCTACAGACAGGGGGCAATTCACCCCTCCACTTT,CASSLQTGGNSPLHF
.,TRBJ1-1,TRBV5-6,.,TGTGCCAGCAGCGGGAGGGGCCCGAACACTGAAGCTTTCTTT,CASSGRGPNTEAFF
TRBD1,TRBJ1-2,TRBV6-5,.,TGTGCCAGCAGTCCTCAGGGGGCCGCTAACTATGGCTACACCTTC,CASSPQGAANYGYTF
.,TRBJ2-1,TRBV19,.,TGTGCCACTCATCCTGGGGCCAGTCTCCCTGGTGAGCAGTTCTTC,CATHPGASLPGEQFF
.,TRBJ1-1,TRBV4-2,once,TGTGCCAGCAGCCAAGGGGGGGAGGCGGGGAACCCTGAAGCTTTCTTT,CASSQGGEAGNPEAFF
.,TRBJ1-5,TRBV23-1,.,TGCGCCAGCAGTCGACATAATCAGCCCCAGCATTTT,CASSRHNQPQHF
.,TRBJ1-3,TRBV9,.,TGTGCCAGCAGCCCACGGGGGGGAAACACCATATATTTT,CASSPRGGNTIYF